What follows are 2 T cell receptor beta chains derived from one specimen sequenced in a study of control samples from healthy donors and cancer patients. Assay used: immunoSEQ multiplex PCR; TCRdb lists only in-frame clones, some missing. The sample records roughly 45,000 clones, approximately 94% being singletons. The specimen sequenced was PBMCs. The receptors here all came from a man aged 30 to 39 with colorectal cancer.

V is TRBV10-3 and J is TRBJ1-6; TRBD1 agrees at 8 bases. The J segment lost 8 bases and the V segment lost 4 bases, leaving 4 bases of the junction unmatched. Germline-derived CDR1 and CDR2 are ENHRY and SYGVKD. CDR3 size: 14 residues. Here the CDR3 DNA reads TGTGCCATCAGTGTACTGGGACAGGATTCACCCCTCCACTTT. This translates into CAISVLGQDSPLHF.

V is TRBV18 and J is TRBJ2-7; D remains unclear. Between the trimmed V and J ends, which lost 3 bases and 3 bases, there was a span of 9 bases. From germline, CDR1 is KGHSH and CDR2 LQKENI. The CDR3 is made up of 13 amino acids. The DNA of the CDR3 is TGTGCCAGCTCACCCGCGGCCCTCTACGAGCAGTACGTC. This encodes CASSPAALYEQYV.